This T cell receptor beta chain was retrieved from a study of T cell changes during pregnancy in multiple sclerosis. V gave up 6 bases and J gave up 2 bases; unmatched junction bases: 7. Looked up from germline, CDR1 is LNHDA and CDR2 is SQIVND (reference sequence). CDR3 length: 14 residues. TCRdb's table, derived via immunoSEQ multiplex PCR, lists solely in-frame clones and lacks some. The table lists some 30,000 clones, roughly 87% of them singletons, with approximately 8% in the top ten. Source: CD8+ T cells from peripheral blood mononuclear cells, taken before pregnancy. This receptor was obtained from a female donor with multiple sclerosis, enrolled in a pregnancy study. This sequence joins TRBV19 and TRBJ2-7; TRBD1 agrees at 7 bases. The CDR3 loop reads CASSGTVGAYEQYF. The CDR3 DNA reads TGTGCCAGTAGCGGGACAGTAGGCGCCTACGAGCAGTACTTC.